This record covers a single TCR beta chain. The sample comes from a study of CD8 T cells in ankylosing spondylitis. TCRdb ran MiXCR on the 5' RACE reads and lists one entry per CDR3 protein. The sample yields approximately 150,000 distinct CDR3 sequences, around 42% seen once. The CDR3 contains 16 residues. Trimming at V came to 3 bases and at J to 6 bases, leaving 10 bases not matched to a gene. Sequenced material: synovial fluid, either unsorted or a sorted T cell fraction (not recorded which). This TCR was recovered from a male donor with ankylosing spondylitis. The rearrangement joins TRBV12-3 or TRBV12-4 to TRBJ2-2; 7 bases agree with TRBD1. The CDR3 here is CASSFRRTGYAGELFF. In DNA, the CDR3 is TGTGCCAGCAGTTTCCGCAGGACAGGTTACGCCGGGGAGCTGTTTTTT.